The entry below describes one TCR beta chain. The antigen is unknown. Samples were assayed with immunoSEQ v3.0 at survey level. The method was immunoSEQ multiplex PCR; TCRdb's version includes in-frame clones alone and lacks a portion of them. The sample yields 7,500 to 8,500 clones, 81% seen once. The germline gives CDR1 KGHSH, CDR2 LQKENI. This CDR3 is built from 12 residues. Trimming removed 3 bases from V and 8 bases from J, with 9 bases in between. The entry originates in a study of long-term antiretroviral therapy in people with HIV. Every HIV-positive participant received treatment in the United States. Study findings and constraints: ART adherence, viral resistance and therapy changes were undocumented.

This TCR was sampled from a man aged 35 to 55 with HIV. The chain employs TRBV18 and TRBJ2-3; no clear D. The source material was unsorted PBMCs, sampled nearly 2.7 years before starting antiretroviral therapy. The DNA of the CDR3 is TGTGCCAGCTCACCCGAGTTAGTTACGCAGTATTTT. It codes for CASSPELVTQYF. The full variable domain, in which reference TRBV18 and TRBJ2-3 provide the parts outside the CDR3, is NAGVMQNPRHLVRRRGQEARLRCSPMKGHSHVYWYRQLPEEGLKFMVYLQKENIIDESGMPKERFSAEFPKEGPSILRIQQVVRGDSAAYFCASSPELVTQYFGPGTRLTVL.